This T cell receptor (beta chain) was obtained from a study of OX40 agonist ivuxolimab in advanced cancers. Study summary: More than 35% of patients had received prior checkpoint inhibitor therapy.

The CDR3 totals 12 residues. Germline V CDR1 and CDR2: SQVTM, ANQGSEA. V gave up 7 bases and J gave up 8 bases, with 17 bases separating them. TCRdb keeps only in-frame clones here, not all; method: immunoSEQ multiplex PCR. Here the sample spans approximately 78,000 clones, around 88% being singletons. The sequence was obtained from an adult with an advanced solid tumor such as melanoma, head and neck, liver or kidney cancer. The specimen comprised CD4+ or CD8+ T cells sorted from blood, sampled in a trial of the OX40 agonist ivuxolimab. J is TRBJ1-1 and V is TRBV29-1; D possibly corresponds to TRBD1 (5 bases). CDR3 in DNA: TGCAGCGCCCTCGGGGGGACGACAGAAGCTTTCTTT. Amino acids: CSALGGTTEAFF.